These 4 T cell receptor beta chains were all obtained from the same sample, sequenced in a study of regulatory T cells in long-lasting Graves disease. In building TCR beta libraries, iRepertoire HTBI primers were used together with Arm-PCR of CDR3 regions. TCRdb reprocessed the multiplex PCR reads via MiXCR and lists one record per CDR3 protein. The repertoire consists of hundreds of thousands of distinct CDR3 sequences, with around 23% occurring once and the leading ten covering roughly 13%. Sample time point: persistent/refractory GD, antithyroid drugs over 5 years with positive TRAb. The TCR library was made from RNA extracted from PBMCs. The specimen was peripheral blood mononuclear cells (PBMCs), collected when the disease was refractory, from a patient treated with antithyroid drugs. The receptor set was obtained from a female donor with Graves disease.

This clonotype was found a few times. The J gene is TRBJ2-7, the V gene TRBV20-1; D possibly corresponds to TRBD2 (6 bases). Germline CDR1 DFQATT, CDR2 SNEGSKA (reference sequence). V was cut by 3 bases and J by 3 bases, with 18 bases left in between. The CDR3 consists of 15 residues. The CDR3 here is CSASLSGERDYEQYF. CDR3 coding DNA: TGCAGTGCTAGTTTGTCGGGAGAACGGGACTACGAGCAGTACTTC.

The table lists this clonotype with many counts. V and J are TRBV12-3 or TRBV12-4 and TRBJ1-4, with D tentatively TRBD1 (5 bases). The germline V and J ends were trimmed by 6 bases and 6 bases, with 11 bases remaining between them. The CDR3 has 13 residues. CDR3 amino acids: CASRGLGDEKLFF. The CDR3 bases are TGTGCCAGCAGGGGGCTCGGCGATGAAAAACTGTTTTTT.

This clonotype showed up many times. A read error may produce the germline difference seen at one junction end. The J gene is TRBJ1-1, the V gene TRBV25-1, with D unclear. Germline values: CDR1 MGHDK, CDR2 SYGVNS. The CDR3 has 13 residues. Written as DNA, the CDR3 is TGCGCCAGCAGCGACACAGTGAACACTGAAGCTTTCTTT. This gives the protein CASSDTVNTEAFF.

Written as DNA, the CDR3 is TGCAGTGCACCCGCCAGACTAGCGGGTCCATCCTACTACTACGAGCAGTACTTC. This codes for CSAPARLAGPSYYYEQYF. The chain has TRBV20-1 and TRBJ2-7; 10 nucleotides align to TRBD2. The CDR3 covers 18 residues. Per the germline V gene, CDR1 is DFQATT and CDR2 is SNEGSKA (reference sequence). V trimming: 6 bases; J trimming: 3 bases; junction bases outside the gene matches: 20.